Each of the 17 T cell receptor beta chains below was sequenced from the same sample in a study of blood T cell repertoires in COVID-19. Assay used: immunoSEQ multiplex PCR; TCRdb lists only in-frame clones, some missing. Of roughly 250,000 clones detected, approximately 86% appear once; the ten largest clones hold roughly 4.9%. Material: peripheral blood. All receptors come from a woman older than 75 with active or convalescent COVID-19.

This chain connects TRBV5-4 to TRBJ2-7, with 7 bases fitting TRBD2. Germline loops: CDR1 SGHNT, CDR2 YYREEE (reference sequence). The CDR3 has 17 amino acids. V shed 0 bases, J shed 0 bases, and the junction held 9 bases outside the gene matches. CDR3 protein: CASSLAVLGGSSYEQYF. The CDR3 coding sequence is TGTGCCAGCAGCTTGGCCGTTTTGGGGGGGAGCTCCTACGAGCAGTACTTC.

This sequence joins TRBV10-3 and TRBJ2-7; D is undetermined. Germline values: CDR1 ENHRY, CDR2 SYGVKD. The CDR3 consists of 15 residues. V was shortened by 2 bases and J by 5 bases, with 16 bases between the two germline ends. The CDR3 sequence is CAISEGLQDVNEQYF. The CDR3 coding sequence is TGTGCCATCAGTGAGGGGCTTCAGGATGTAAACGAGCAGTACTTC.

The rearrangement joins TRBV5-1 to TRBJ1-2; perhaps TRBD1 as D (5 bases). The V gene lost 4 bases and the J gene lost 4 bases, with 11 bases spanning the gap. In germline, CDR1 is SGHRS, CDR2 YFSETQ. The CDR3 is made up of 13 amino acids. The CDR3 bases are TGCGCCAGCAGCCTGAAGGACACCTATGGCTACACCTTC. Translated: CASSLKDTYGYTF.

CDR3 sequence reads: CASSPRRASYEQYF. CDR3 nucleotides: TGTGCCAGCTCACCCCGCCGAGCTTCCTACGAGCAGTACTTC. The chain links TRBV18 to TRBJ2-7; D is ambiguous. Trimming shortened V by 3 bases and J by 1 base, and 10 bases separated the two germline ends. This CDR3 is built from 14 residues. CDR1 and CDR2 (germline): KGHSH, LQKENI.

The rearrangement links TRBV29-1 to TRBJ2-7, with 15 bases fitting TRBD2. Germline V CDR1 and CDR2: SQVTM, ANQGSEA. After removal of 5 bases from V and 6 bases from J, the junction contained 8 bases not matched to a gene. This CDR3 is 15 amino acids long. The CDR3 reads CSVRTSGRALGEQYF. The CDR3 DNA reads TGCAGCGTTCGGACTAGCGGGAGGGCCTTGGGCGAGCAGTACTTC.

This clone has a handful of counts. The V call is TRBV30, the J call TRBJ1-1; D not certain. The CDR3 consists of 13 residues. Per germline, CDR1 GTSNPN and CDR2 SVGIG (reference sequence). V dropped 2 bases and J dropped 1 base, with 8 bases sitting between them. For the CDR3, the DNA is TGTGCCTGGAGTCAGTATGGGAACACTGAAGCTTTCTTT. Its translation: CAWSQYGNTEAFF. Supplemented by reference TRBV30 and TRBJ1-1, the full variable domain reads SQTIHQWPATLVQPVGSPLSLECTVEGTSNPNLYWYRQAAGRGLQLLFYSVGIGQISSEVPQNLSASRPQDRQFILSSKKLLLSDSGFYLCAWSQYGNTEAFFGQGTRLTVV.

This clone was seen only a few times. The rearrangement uses TRBV27 and TRBJ2-3; D is ambiguous. This CDR3 has 14 amino acids. The V end lost 3 bases, the J end lost 2 bases, and 9 bases lay between the germline ends. CDR1 MNHEY and CDR2 SMNVEV come from the germline V gene (reference sequence). In DNA form, the CDR3 reads TGTGCCAGCAGTTTCAGCGATGACACAGATACGCAGTATTTT. Protein sequence: CASSFSDDTDTQYF.

V is TRBV24-1 and J is TRBJ1-3; TRBD1 matches 9 bases. J was trimmed by 5 bases and V by 3 bases; bases with no gene match: 16. The V gene's germline CDR1 is KGHDR and CDR2 SFDVKD. This CDR3 is built from 19 residues. The CDR3 here is CATSDQTRLGQGRRNTIYF. Written as DNA, the CDR3 is TGTGCCACCAGTGATCAAACTAGATTGGGACAGGGAAGAAGAAACACCATATATTTT.

The chain couples TRBV5-6 to TRBJ1-5, with 11 bases aligning to TRBD1. This CDR3 contains 18 residues. Germline V gene data show CDR1 as SGHDT and CDR2 as YYEEEE. The J segment lost 2 bases and the V segment lost 4 bases, leaving 11 bases of the junction unmatched. The CDR3 DNA sequence: TGTGCCAGCAGCGTTTGGGACAGGGGGATCCTTGGCAATCAGCCCCAGCATTTT. This sequence encodes CASSVWDRGILGNQPQHF.

The V gene is TRBV4-1, the J gene TRBJ1-2; weak D call: TRBD1 (6 bases). Trimming pared 1 base from V and 4 bases from J, leaving 13 bases between. The germline V gene has CDR1 MGHRA and CDR2 YSYEKL. The CDR3 runs 15 residues. CDR3 nucleotide sequence: TGCGCCAGCAGCCAAGTACCAGGGGCCTCCTATGGCTACACCTTC. Encoded protein: CASSQVPGASYGYTF.

This chain links TRBV3-1 (or the pseudogene TRBV3-2) with TRBJ1-2, with TRBD1 matching 10 bases. Germline lookup yields CDR1 LGHDT and CDR2 YNNKEL (reference sequence). The V and J ends lost 1 base and 7 bases, in that order; junction bases with no gene match: 6. This CDR3 comprises 15 residues. This CDR3 is CASSQVSRDRGGYTF. For the CDR3, the DNA is TGTGCCAGCAGCCAAGTATCTAGGGACAGGGGTGGCTACACCTTC.

This clone has a single count. This rearrangement joins TRBV6-6 to TRBJ2-7, with TRBD2 matching over 7 bases. CDR1 and CDR2 from the germline V gene are MNHNY and SVGAGI (reference sequence). V dropped 11 bases and J dropped 2; count of bases not matched to a gene: 9. The length of the CDR3 is 13 residues. In DNA form, the CDR3 reads TGTGCCTGTCGGGCTAGCGGCCCCTACGAGCAGTACTTC. Translating it yields CACRASGPYEQYF.

The chain joins TRBV6-5 to TRBJ2-7; 7 nucleotides agree with TRBD2. CDR3 length: 15 amino acids. The V segment lost 5 bases and the J segment 3 bases; nucleotides outside the gene matches: 10. CDR1 is MNHEY, CDR2 SVGAGI, per germline. The CDR3 reads CASSTSSGTYYEQYF. For the CDR3, the DNA is TGTGCCAGCAGTACTTCAAGCGGGACCTACTACGAGCAGTACTTC.

The rearrangement joins TRBV11-2 to TRBJ2-1; no firm D call. This CDR3 contains 14 residues. Trimming removed 1 base at V and 6 bases at J, with 10 bases between. Germline-derived CDR1 and CDR2 are SGHAT and FQNNGV. The CDR3 DNA reads as TGTGCCAGCAGCTTAGGCCCAGGATCCAATGAGCAGTTCTTC. It yields the protein CASSLGPGSNEQFF.

This clone has more than one count but fewer than ten. The genes are TRBV5-1 and TRBJ2-7; tentatively, D is TRBD1 (6 bases). Germline lookup yields CDR1 SGHRS and CDR2 YFSETQ. Trimming left V 0 bases short and J 2 bases short, with 12 bases between. The CDR3 length is 15 residues. In nucleotides, the CDR3 is TGCGCCAGCAGCTTGGGGTCCAGGGGTCCCTACGAGCAGTACTTC. Amino acids: CASSLGSRGPYEQYF.

This chain connects TRBV6-5 to TRBJ2-7; 9 bases align to TRBD1. J was trimmed by 1 base and V by 4 bases; bases with no gene match: 2. The CDR3 covers 14 residues. Looked up from germline, CDR1 is MNHEY and CDR2 is SVGAGI. This chain's CDR3 is CASSWGQGSYEQYF. CDR3 nucleotides: TGTGCCAGCAGTTGGGGACAGGGATCCTACGAGCAGTACTTC.

This clone was counted only a few times. The chain combines TRBV27 with TRBJ1-4; 7 bases match TRBD1. The CDR3 is made up of 15 amino acids. CDR1 is MNHEY, CDR2 SMNVEV, per germline (reference sequence). After removal of 8 bases from V and 4 bases from J, the junction contained 10 bases not matched to a gene. This CDR3 is CASQSFRDSNEKLFF. As DNA, the CDR3 is TGTGCCAGCCAATCCTTCCGGGACAGTAATGAAAAACTGTTTTTT.